The 25 T cell receptor beta chains presented below share a single source sample, sequenced in a study of technical replicates of blood from a few donors. TCRdb keeps only in-frame clones here, not all; method: immunoSEQ multiplex PCR. The repertoire holds 65,000 to 80,000 clones, nearly 99% seen once, with around 0.2% in the top ten. The source material was T cells isolated from PBMCs. The origin of the receptors is a human donor in good health.

The rearrangement uses TRBV19 and TRBJ2-4; 14 bases agree with TRBD2. The V segment lost 3 bases and the J segment 15 bases; nucleotides outside the gene matches: 10. Germline lookup yields CDR1 LNHDA and CDR2 SQIVND (reference sequence). CDR3 size: 15 residues. The DNA of the CDR3 is TGTGCCAGTAGTATCGGACTAGCGGGAGGCCTTGGTCGGTACTTC. Protein: CASSIGLAGGLGRYF.

This clone was counted once. This chain uses TRBV21-1 with TRBJ2-7; the table names TRBD1, a call not compared with the DNA. TRBV21-1 is flagged as a pseudogene. The CDR3 runs 15 residues. DNA for the CDR3: TGTGCCAGCAGCAACACAGGGGGTCCCCACTACGAGCAGTACTTC. Protein product: CASSNTGGPHYEQYF.

This chain joins TRBV7-2 and TRBJ2-7; D is unclear. Trimming left V 2 bases short and J 3 bases short, with 8 bases between. CDR3 length: 13 amino acids. Germline CDR1 and CDR2: SGHTA and FQGNSA. The CDR3 sequence: CASSLLRHYEQYF. DNA for the CDR3: TGTGCCAGCAGCTTACTCAGACACTACGAGCAGTACTTC.

The V gene is TRBV30, the J gene TRBJ2-7; 9 nucleotides agree with TRBD1. The CDR3 totals 15 residues. The V gene's germline CDR1 is GTSNPN and CDR2 SVGIG (reference sequence). V lost 1 base, J lost 2 bases, and 6 bases stayed unmatched. CDR3 region: CAWSGSWDRAYEQYF. The CDR3, as DNA: TGTGCCTGGAGTGGAAGTTGGGACAGGGCCTACGAGCAGTACTTC. Complete variable domain (other parts from reference TRBV30 and TRBJ2-7): SQTIHQWPATLVQPVGSPLSLECTVEGTSNPNLYWYRQAAGRGLQLLFYSVGIGQISSEVPQNLSASRPQDRQFILSSKKLLLSDSGFYLCAWSGSWDRAYEQYFGPGTRLTVT.

This clone was seen just once. This chain connects TRBV30 to TRBJ2-7; D gene unclear. The CDR3 has 14 amino acids. V was cut by 4 bases and J by 2 bases, with 15 bases left in between. From germline, CDR1 is GTSNPN and CDR2 SVGIG (reference sequence). The CDR3 is CAWTLTGRTYEQYF. DNA of the CDR3: TGTGCCTGGACCCTAACTGGTAGAACCTACGAGCAGTACTTC.

The J gene is TRBJ2-7, the V gene TRBV11-3, with 8 nucleotides matching TRBD2. Germline V gene data show CDR1 as SGHNT and CDR2 as YENEEA. J lost 2 bases, V lost 4 bases, and 10 bases had no gene match. CDR3 length equals 16 residues. CDR3 loop: CASSSPLAGPTYEQYF. CDR3 sequence (DNA): TGTGCCAGCAGCTCCCCATTAGCGGGACCTACCTACGAGCAGTACTTC.

This sequence joins TRBV5-6 and TRBJ1-2; the D gene is possibly TRBD1 (6 bases). This CDR3 spans 14 amino acids. CDR1 is SGHDT, CDR2 YYEEEE, per germline. Trimming stripped 0 bases from V and 4 bases from J, with 10 bases between. The CDR3 loop is CASSLGQGFYGYTF. For the CDR3, the DNA is TGTGCCAGCAGCTTGGGTCAGGGGTTCTATGGCTACACCTTC.

J is TRBJ2-7 and V is TRBV5-4; D remains unclear. This CDR3 has 14 residues. CDR1 is SGHNT and CDR2 is YYREEE in the germline V gene (reference sequence). Trimming pared 0 bases from V and 0 bases from J, leaving 7 bases between. The CDR3 sequence: CASSLAESSYEQYF. CDR3 DNA: TGTGCCAGCAGCTTGGCAGAATCCTCCTACGAGCAGTACTTC.

The chain joins TRBV14 to TRBJ1-2; tentatively, D is TRBD1 (6 bases). Germline-derived CDR1 and CDR2 are SGHDN and FVKESK. With 1 base removed from V and 7 bases from J, the gap between germline ends came to 13 bases. This CDR3 contains 14 residues. As DNA, the CDR3 is TGTGCCAGCAGCCAAGTTGGGGGGGCGAGTGGCTACACCTTC. It encodes CASSQVGGASGYTF.

This clone was picked up a small number of times. J is TRBJ2-3 and V is TRBV5-1, with TRBD2 matching 10 bases. Trimming removed 6 bases from V and 3 bases from J; junction bases left unmatched: 10. CDR3 length: 16 residues. Germline V lookup: CDR1 SGHRS, CDR2 YFSETQ. Here the CDR3 reads CASNGEAGGDTDTQYF. CDR3 DNA sequence: TGCGCCAGCAACGGGGAAGCGGGAGGGGATACAGATACGCAGTATTTT.

The chain is built from TRBV18 and TRBJ2-4, with 7 bases identical to TRBD1. The CDR3 runs to 17 residues. In germline, CDR1 is KGHSH, CDR2 LQKENI. V shed 3 bases and J 0 bases; nucleotides not matched to a gene: 8. The CDR3 loop reads CASSPSGQLGAKNIQYF. CDR3 in DNA: TGTGCCAGCTCACCGTCGGGACAGCTAGGAGCCAAAAACATTCAGTACTTC.

This clone appeared a single time. V is TRBV30 and J is TRBJ2-5; D remains ambiguous. This CDR3 comprises 14 residues. From germline, CDR1 is GTSNPN and CDR2 SVGIG (reference sequence). The germline V and J ends were trimmed by 4 bases and 1 base, with 13 bases remaining between them. The CDR3: CAWTRVQAQETQYF. For the CDR3, the DNA is TGTGCCTGGACCCGAGTGCAGGCCCAAGAGACCCAGTACTTC.

The V call is TRBV16, the J call TRBJ1-1; D is perhaps TRBD1 (5 bases). The germline CDR1 and CDR2 sequences are KGHSY and FQNENV. The V and J ends lost 1 base and 11 bases respectively, with 20 bases between them. The CDR3 length is 15 residues. The CDR3 reads CASSQFIDSEMGAFF. The CDR3 DNA follows: TGTGCCAGCAGCCAATTTATTGACAGCGAGATGGGGGCTTTCTTT.

This chain uses TRBV12-5 with TRBJ1-1; TRBD1 matches at 9 bases. V lost 0 bases, J lost 6 bases, and 17 bases stayed unmatched. The CDR3 runs 19 residues. Germline V lookup: CDR1 LGHNT, CDR2 FRNRAP. The CDR3 DNA sequence: TGTGCTAGTGGTTTGGTCTCGATTGGGACAGGGAATATTGAGGCTGAAGCTTTCTTT. The encoded protein is CASGLVSIGTGNIEAEAFF. The variable domain in full, completed from reference TRBV12-5 and TRBJ1-1, reads DARVTQTPRHKVTEMGQEVTMRCQPILGHNTVFWYRQTMMQGLELLAYFRNRAPLDDSGMPKDRFSAEMPDATLATLKIQPSEPRDSAVYFCASGLVSIGTGNIEAEAFFGQGTRLTVV.

The chain uses TRBV7-6 and TRBJ2-2; D is unclear. This CDR3 has 13 amino acids. Germline CDR1 is SGHVS and CDR2 is FNYEAQ. Trimming pared 6 bases from V and 6 bases from J, leaving 11 bases between. This CDR3 reads CASSYLESGELFF. The CDR3 DNA reads TGTGCCAGCAGTTATCTAGAATCCGGGGAGCTGTTTTTT.

The V gene is TRBV9, the J gene TRBJ1-4; maybe TRBD1 (6 bases). The germline V gene encodes CDR1 SGDLS and CDR2 YYNGEE. Trimming took 3 bases from V and 2 from J, leaving 14 bases between them. CDR3 length: 16 residues. The CDR3 DNA follows: TGTGCCAGCAGCGCCACAGGGCGGCGGACTAATGAAAAACTGTTTTTT. This gives the protein CASSATGRRTNEKLFF.

The CDR3 DNA is TGTGCCAGCAGCGTAGTTGGCGGTCCCACCTACGAGCAGTACTTC. Amino acids: CASSVVGGPTYEQYF. The genes are TRBV9 and TRBJ2-7; D unclear. Germline V gene sequence: CDR1 SGDLS, CDR2 YYNGEE. Trimming cost V 0 bases and J 2 bases, with 12 bases left between them. The CDR3 is 15 amino acids.

The rearrangement uses TRBV7-6 and TRBJ2-7; possibly TRBD1 for D (5 bases). V was shortened by 1 base and J by 5 bases, with 15 bases between the two germline ends. CDR1 and CDR2 (germline): SGHVS, FNYEAQ. The CDR3 runs to 15 residues. The CDR3: CASSLVGQGPHEQYF. The CDR3 DNA follows: TGTGCCAGCAGCTTAGTCGGCCAGGGTCCCCACGAGCAGTACTTC. The full variable domain, with the rest looked up from reference TRBV7-6 and TRBJ2-7, is GAGVSQSPRYKVTKRGQDVALRCDPISGHVSLYWYRQALGQGPEFLTYFNYEAQQDKSGLPNDRFSAERPEGSISTLTIQRTEQRDSAMYRCASSLVGQGPHEQYFGPGTRLTVT.

The chain employs TRBV7-3 and TRBJ1-2, with 9 bases aligning to TRBD1. V trimming: 5 bases; J trimming: 8 bases; junction bases outside the gene matches: 12. Germline CDR1 reads SGHTA; CDR2 reads FQGTGA. The CDR3 contains 15 residues. CDR3 nucleotide sequence: TGTGCCAGCAGCGATGGCGCCGGGACAGGGAGAGGCTACACCTTC. Translated, it gives CASSDGAGTGRGYTF.

The V and J genes are TRBV28 and TRBJ1-2, with D tentatively TRBD1 (6 bases). V was trimmed by 6 bases and J by 1 base, leaving 21 bases between them. This CDR3 has 17 residues. Germline V CDR1 and CDR2: MDHEN, SYDVKM. In DNA, the CDR3 is TGTGCCAGCAGCACCTCAGGGGAGACGTCTATTAACTATGGCTACACCTTC. As protein: CASSTSGETSINYGYTF.

The chain has TRBV29-1 and TRBJ1-1; 7 bases match TRBD1. CDR1 is SQVTM, CDR2 ANQGSEA, per germline. The CDR3 has 15 residues. The V segment lost 2 bases and the J segment 0 bases; nucleotides outside the gene matches: 6. The CDR3 is CSVELGTALNTEAFF. The DNA of the CDR3 is TGCAGCGTTGAACTCGGGACAGCATTGAACACTGAAGCTTTCTTT.

With respect to this clone: This CDR3 is also generated by other DNA sequences in the sample. The chain couples TRBV27 to TRBJ1-1; no reliable D call. Germline V gene sequence: CDR1 MNHEY, CDR2 SMNVEV (reference sequence). Trimming removed 5 bases at V and 2 bases at J, with 9 bases between. This CDR3 region has 13 residues. CDR3 coding DNA: TGTGCCAGCAGTGGGCAGCCTAACACTGAAGCTTTCTTT. Its protein is CASSGQPNTEAFF.

The rearrangement uses TRBV27 and TRBJ1-1; 8 positions match TRBD1. V lost 6 bases, J lost 1 base, and 7 bases stayed unmatched. The CDR3 runs to 15 residues. CDR1 is MNHEY, CDR2 SMNVEV, per germline (reference sequence). CDR3 protein: CASSSLDRANTEAFF. The CDR3 DNA reads TGTGCCAGCAGCTCTCTGGACAGGGCGAACACTGAAGCTTTCTTT.

This rearrangement joins TRBV28 to TRBJ1-4; tentative D call: TRBD1 (6 bases). The germline V and J ends were trimmed by 6 bases and 4 bases, with 15 bases remaining between them. Germline lookup yields CDR1 MDHEN and CDR2 SYDVKM. The CDR3 extends over 15 amino acids. In nucleotides, the CDR3 is TGTGCCAGCAGCCCTTCTCAGGGGCATAATGAAAAACTGTTTTTT. It encodes CASSPSQGHNEKLFF. Full variable domain (remainder filled in from reference TRBV28 and TRBJ1-4): DVKVTQSSRYLVKRTGEKVFLECVQDMDHENMFWYRQDPGLGLRLIYFSYDVKMKEKGDIPEGYSVSREKKERFSLILESASTNQTSMYLCASSPSQGHNEKLFFGSGTQLSVL.

This rearrangement joins TRBV14 to TRBJ1-2; D is perhaps TRBD1 (5 bases). CDR1 is SGHDN and CDR2 is FVKESK in the germline V gene. The ends were cut back, 2 bases at V and 5 bases at J, with 9 bases in the middle. The CDR3 contains 13 residues. The DNA for the CDR3 is TGTGCCAGCAGCCAAAACAGGATGTATGGCTACACCTTC. It is translated as CASSQNRMYGYTF.